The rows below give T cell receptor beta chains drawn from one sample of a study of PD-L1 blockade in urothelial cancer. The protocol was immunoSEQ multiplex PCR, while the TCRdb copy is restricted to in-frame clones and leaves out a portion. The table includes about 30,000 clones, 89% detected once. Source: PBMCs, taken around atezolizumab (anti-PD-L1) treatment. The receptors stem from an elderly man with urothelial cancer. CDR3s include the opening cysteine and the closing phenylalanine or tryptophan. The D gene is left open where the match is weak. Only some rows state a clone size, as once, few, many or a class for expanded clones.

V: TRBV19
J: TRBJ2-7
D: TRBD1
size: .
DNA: TGTGCCAGTAGTACACAGGGGGCAAGGTGGACTCGGGTAGGCGAGCAGTACTTC
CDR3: CASSTQGARWTRVGEQYF

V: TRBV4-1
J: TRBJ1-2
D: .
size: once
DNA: TGCGCCAGCAGCCAAGGATACGCGGGGGGCTACACCTTC
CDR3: CASSQGYAGGYTF

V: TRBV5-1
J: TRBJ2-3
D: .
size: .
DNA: TGCGCCAGCAGGGGGCTAGGGAGCACAGATACGCAGTATTTT
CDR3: CASRGLGSTDTQYF

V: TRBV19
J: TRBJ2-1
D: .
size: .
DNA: TGTGCCAGTAGTATAGGTAGCGGCTACAATGAGCAGTTCTTC
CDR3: CASSIGSGYNEQFF

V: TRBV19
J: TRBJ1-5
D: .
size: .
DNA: TGTGCCAGTAGTATAGGAGTTGAAACAGGAAGATGGAATCAGCCCCAGCATTTT
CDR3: CASSIGVETGRWNQPQHF

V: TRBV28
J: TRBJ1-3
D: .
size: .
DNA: TGTGCCAGCAGTTTCCGTGGAAACACCATATATTTT
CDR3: CASSFRGNTIYF

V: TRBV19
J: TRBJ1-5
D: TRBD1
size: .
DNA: TGTGCCAGTAGACCCTTCCAGGGGGCGGCTCAGCCCCAGCATTTT
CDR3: CASRPFQGAAQPQHF

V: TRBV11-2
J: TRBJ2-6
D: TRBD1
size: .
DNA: TGTGCCAGCAGCTCCATACAGGGGGCGCCCGGGGCCAACGTCCTGACTTTC
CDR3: CASSSIQGAPGANVLTF

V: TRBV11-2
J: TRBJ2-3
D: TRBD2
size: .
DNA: TGTGCCAGCAGCAAGACTAGCGGGTATTATAGCACAGATACGCAGTATTTT
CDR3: CASSKTSGYYSTDTQYF

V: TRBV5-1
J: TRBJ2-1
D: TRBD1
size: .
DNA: TGCGCCAGCAGCTTGGACAGGGGAAATGAGCAGTTCTTC
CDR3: CASSLDRGNEQFF

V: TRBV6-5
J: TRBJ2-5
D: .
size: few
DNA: TGTGCCAGCAGTTACTCGGAGGGCGCCCCAGAGACCCAGTACTTC
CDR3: CASSYSEGAPETQYF

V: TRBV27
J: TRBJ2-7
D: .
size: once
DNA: TGTGCCAGCAGTCTGGGACACCAGAGCTCCTACGAGCAGTACTTC
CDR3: CASSLGHQSSYEQYF

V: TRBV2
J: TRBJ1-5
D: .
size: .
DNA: TGTGCCAGCGAGTTCGGGGGGGGACGACAGCCCCAGCATTTT
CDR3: CASEFGGGRQPQHF

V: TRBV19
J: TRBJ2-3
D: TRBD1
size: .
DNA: TGTGCCACCTCACTCCGGGACAGGGCAACAGATACGCAGTATTTT
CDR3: CATSLRDRATDTQYF

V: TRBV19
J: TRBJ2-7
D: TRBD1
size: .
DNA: TGTGCCAGTAGCAGCCGGGACAGTTACGAGCAGTACTTC
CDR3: CASSSRDSYEQYF

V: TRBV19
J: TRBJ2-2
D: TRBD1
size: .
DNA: TGTGCCAGTAGTACCGGGACAGTCCCCGGGGAGCTGTTTTTT
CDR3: CASSTGTVPGELFF

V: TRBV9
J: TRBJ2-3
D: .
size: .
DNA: TGTGCCAGCAGCGTAGCTAAAGGAGGGTCCGTCGCAGATACGCAGTATTTT
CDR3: CASSVAKGGSVADTQYF

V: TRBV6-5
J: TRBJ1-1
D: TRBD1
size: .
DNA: TGTGCCAGCAGTTACTTCCAGGGGGCGCGAAACACTGAAGCTTTCTTT
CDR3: CASSYFQGARNTEAFF

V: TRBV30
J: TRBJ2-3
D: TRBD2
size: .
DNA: TGTGCCTGGAGTTCAGCGGGAGGTTTCACAGATACGCAGTATTTT
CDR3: CAWSSAGGFTDTQYF

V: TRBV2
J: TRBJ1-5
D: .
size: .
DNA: TGTGCCAGCGCAGGGGTCAATCAGCCCCAGCATTTT
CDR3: CASAGVNQPQHF

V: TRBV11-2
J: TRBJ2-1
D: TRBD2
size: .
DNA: TGTGCCAGCAGCTCCTATAGCGGGAACTGGAATGAGCAGTTCTTC
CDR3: CASSSYSGNWNEQFF

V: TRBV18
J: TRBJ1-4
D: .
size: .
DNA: TGTGCCAGCTCACCACGGGGGGGCTATGCAACTAATGAAAAACTGTTTTTT
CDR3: CASSPRGGYATNEKLFF

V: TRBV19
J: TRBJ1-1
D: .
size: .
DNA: TGTGCCAGTAGTTCAGGACAGAGCGGCACTGAAGCTTTCTTT
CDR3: CASSSGQSGTEAFF

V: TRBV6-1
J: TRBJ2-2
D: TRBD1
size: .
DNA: TGTGCCAGCAGTGAAGCGACGGACAGGGGAGGGGTGTTGACCGGGGAGCTGTTTTTT
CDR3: CASSEATDRGGVLTGELFF

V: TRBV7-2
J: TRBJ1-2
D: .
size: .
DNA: TGTGCCAGCAGCTTTAGGCAGGGGCGCAACTATGGCTACACCTTC
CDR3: CASSFRQGRNYGYTF

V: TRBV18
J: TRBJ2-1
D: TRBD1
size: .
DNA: TGTGCCAGCTCACCTGACAGGGCTCTAGTGAATGAGCAGTTCTTC
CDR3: CASSPDRALVNEQFF

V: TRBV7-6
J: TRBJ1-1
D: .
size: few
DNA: TGTGCCAGCAGCTTCGGTAAGAGCACTGAAGCTTTCTTT
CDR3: CASSFGKSTEAFF

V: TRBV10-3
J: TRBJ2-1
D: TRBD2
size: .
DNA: TGTGCCACCTCTCCAGCGGGAGGAACCTACAATGAGCAGTTCTTC
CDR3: CATSPAGGTYNEQFF

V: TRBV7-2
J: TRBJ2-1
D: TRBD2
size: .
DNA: TGTGCCAGCAGCCGAACTAGCGGGGTATACAATGAGCAGTTCTTC
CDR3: CASSRTSGVYNEQFF

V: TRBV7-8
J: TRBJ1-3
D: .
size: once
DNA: TGTGCCAGCAGCTCGCCGGGGAGGACTGGAAACACCATATATTTT
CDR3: CASSSPGRTGNTIYF

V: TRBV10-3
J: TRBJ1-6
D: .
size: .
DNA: TGTGCCATCAGCAGGGGAGAGGGCTCACCCCTCCACTTT
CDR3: CAISRGEGSPLHF

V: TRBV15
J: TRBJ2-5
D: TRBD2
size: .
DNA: TGTGCCACCAGCAGGACCCTAGCGGGAGAAAGGACGGAGACCCAGTACTTC
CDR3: CATSRTLAGERTETQYF

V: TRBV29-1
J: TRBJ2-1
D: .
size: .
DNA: TGCAGCGTGACGCCTGGATTAGTGGGAGTGTCCTACAATGAGCAGTTCTTC
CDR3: CSVTPGLVGVSYNEQFF

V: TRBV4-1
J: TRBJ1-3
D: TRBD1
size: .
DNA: TGCGCCAGCAGCCCCTTCCTATCCGGGACAGGAGACCCCTCTGGAAACACCATATATTTT
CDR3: CASSPFLSGTGDPSGNTIYF

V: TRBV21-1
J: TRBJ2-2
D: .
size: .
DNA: TGTGCCAGCGGCCGGGACAGGGGGAACACCGGGGAGCTGTTTTTT
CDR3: CASGRDRGNTGELFF

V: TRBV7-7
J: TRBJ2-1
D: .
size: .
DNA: TGTGCCAGCAGCCTCCGGACTGACAATGAGCAGTTCTTC
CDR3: CASSLRTDNEQFF

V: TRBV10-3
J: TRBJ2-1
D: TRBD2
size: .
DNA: TGTGCCATCAGTGAGCCCCACCGACTAGCGGGGTCGAACAATGAGCAGTTCTTC
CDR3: CAISEPHRLAGSNNEQFF

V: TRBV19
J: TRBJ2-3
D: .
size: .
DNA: TGTGCCAGTAGTATTGGCAGGACACGCACAGATACGCAGTATTTT
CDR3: CASSIGRTRTDTQYF

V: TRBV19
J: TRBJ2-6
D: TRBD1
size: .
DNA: TGTGCCAGATGGACAGGGGCTAACTCTGGGGCCAACGTCCTGACTTTC
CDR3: CARWTGANSGANVLTF

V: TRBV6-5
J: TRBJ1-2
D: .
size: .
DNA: TGTGCCAGCAGTTATCAGGACTCTAACTATGGCTACACCTTC
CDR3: CASSYQDSNYGYTF

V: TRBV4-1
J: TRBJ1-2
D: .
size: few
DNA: TGCGCCAGCAGCCAAGATGTCAGGGCTGTGTATGGCTACACCTTC
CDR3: CASSQDVRAVYGYTF

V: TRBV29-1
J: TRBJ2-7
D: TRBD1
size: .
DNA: TGCAGCGTTACGGGACAGTCCTACGAGCAGTACTTC
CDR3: CSVTGQSYEQYF

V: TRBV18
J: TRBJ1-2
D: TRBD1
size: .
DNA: TGTGCCAGCTCACCCCGAGGACAGGGGAACTATGGCTACACCTTC
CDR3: CASSPRGQGNYGYTF

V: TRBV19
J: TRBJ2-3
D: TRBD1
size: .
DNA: TGTGCCAGTACAACAGGGGGCAGTACAGATACGCAGTATTTT
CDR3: CASTTGGSTDTQYF

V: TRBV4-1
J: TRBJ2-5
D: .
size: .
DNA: TGCGCCAGCAGCCAAGTTCCGCTAGGTGGAGGGCTTCAGGAGACCCAGTACTTC
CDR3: CASSQVPLGGGLQETQYF

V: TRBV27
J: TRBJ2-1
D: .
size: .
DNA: TGTGCCAGCAGACCCTCCGGGGGGCGATTAATCTTC
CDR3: CASRPSGGRLIF

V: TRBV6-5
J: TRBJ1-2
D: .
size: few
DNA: TGTGCCAGCAGACTCATAAGCACCACCAACGGCTACACCTTC
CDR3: CASRLISTTNGYTF

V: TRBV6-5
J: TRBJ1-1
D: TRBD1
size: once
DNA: TGTGCCAGCAGTAAAGGGGACAGGGAAACTGAAGCTTTCTTT
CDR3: CASSKGDRETEAFF

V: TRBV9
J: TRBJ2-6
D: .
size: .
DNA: TGTGCCAGCAGCGACACAGACTCTGGGGCCAACGTCCTGACTTTC
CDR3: CASSDTDSGANVLTF

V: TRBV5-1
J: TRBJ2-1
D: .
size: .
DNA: TGCGCCAGCAGCTCCGGGAGTTACAATGAGCAGTTCTTC
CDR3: CASSSGSYNEQFF

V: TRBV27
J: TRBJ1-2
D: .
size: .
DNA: TGTGCCAGCAGTTTAGCAGGGTCCAACTATGGCTACACCTTC
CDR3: CASSLAGSNYGYTF

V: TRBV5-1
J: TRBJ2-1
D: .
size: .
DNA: TGCGCCAGCAGCTTGGGTGTAGGGGGCTACAATGAGCAGTTCTTC
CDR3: CASSLGVGGYNEQFF